A single sample is the source of the 20 T cell receptor beta chains below, sequenced in a study of T-cell memory formation after mild COVID-19. TCRdb independently ran MiXCR on the 5' RACE reads; one entry per CDR3 protein. This sample has hundreds of thousands of distinct CDR3 sequences, with less than 25% found just once. Source material: PBMCs or a T cell subset sorted from them (not recorded which). The receptors shown here come from an adult woman who had mild COVID-19 (a few samples of this study predate the infection). Cell type and time point are not known.

The V gene is TRBV30, the J gene TRBJ1-6, with unresolved D. The V and J ends lost 3 bases and 10 bases respectively, with 13 bases between them. CDR1 is GTSNPN and CDR2 is SVGIG in the germline V gene (reference sequence). The CDR3 consists of 13 residues. CDR3 amino acids: CAWRLKGGSPLHF. CDR3 DNA: TGTGCCTGGAGATTGAAGGGTGGCTCACCCCTCCACTTT.

This chain uses TRBV29-1 with TRBJ1-1; 7 bases match TRBD1. Germline CDR1 SQVTM, CDR2 ANQGSEA. J gave up 2 bases and V 5 bases, and 8 bases lay outside the gene matches. This CDR3 comprises 14 residues. CDR3 nucleotide sequence: TGCAGCGTTCGCATGTCAGGGGGTAACACTGAAGCTTTCTTT. The encoded protein is CSVRMSGGNTEAFF.

The table lists this clonotype with many counts. The genes are TRBV12-3 or TRBV12-4 and TRBJ1-5; perhaps TRBD1 as D (5 bases). The CDR3 contains 15 residues. V was pared by 5 bases and J by 2 bases, with 13 bases between. The CDR3 nucleotides read TGTGCCAGCAGTGCCCAGGGTATTGGCAATCAGCCCCAGCATTTT. Its protein is CASSAQGIGNQPQHF.

The chain recombines TRBV12-3 or TRBV12-4 with TRBJ1-1; D perhaps matches TRBD1 (5 bases). Deletions cut 11 bases from V and 5 bases from J, with 15 bases between. The CDR3 consists of 12 residues. CDR3 sequence: CALLRGGTEAFF. CDR3 coding DNA: TGTGCCCTTCTGAGGGGAGGGACTGAAGCTTTCTTT.

J is TRBJ2-2 and V is TRBV5-6; no reliable D call. Germline V gene sequence: CDR1 SGHDT, CDR2 YYEEEE. With 0 bases removed from V and 9 bases from J, the gap between germline ends came to 6 bases. The CDR3 totals 12 residues. The CDR3 nucleotides are TGTGCCAGCAGCTTGGTGACAAGGGAGCTGTTTTTT. Amino acids: CASSLVTRELFF.

The chain carries TRBV9 and TRBJ2-1, with 10 bases aligning to TRBD2. Germline values: CDR1 SGDLS, CDR2 YYNGEE. This CDR3 has 16 amino acids. V lost 0 bases, J lost 3 bases, and 3 bases stayed unmatched. The CDR3 sequence: CASSVASSGGYNEQFF. CDR3 sequence (DNA): TGTGCCAGCAGCGTAGCCTCTAGCGGGGGCTACAATGAGCAGTTCTTC. Variable domain in full (rest from reference TRBV9 and TRBJ2-1): DSGVTQTPKHLITATGQRVTLRCSPRSGDLSVYWYQQSLDQGLQFLIQYYNGEERAKGNILERFSAQQFPDLHSELNLSSLELGDSALYFCASSVASSGGYNEQFFGPGTRLTVL.

J is TRBJ2-3 and V is TRBV7-9; TRBD1 might be the D (6 bases). CDR3 length: 15 residues. In germline, CDR1 is SEHNR, CDR2 FQNEAQ (reference sequence). Trimming stripped 5 bases from V and 5 bases from J, with 17 bases between. Written as DNA, the CDR3 is TGTGCCAGCAGCACTGAGACCCCAGGGGAAGATACGCAGTATTTT. Translating gives CASSTETPGEDTQYF.

The chain combines TRBV25-1 with TRBJ2-7, with D possibly being TRBD2 (5 bases). Germline values: CDR1 MGHDK, CDR2 SYGVNS. The germline V and J ends were trimmed by 6 bases and 0 bases, with 9 bases remaining between them. The CDR3 extends over 13 amino acids. The CDR3 spells CASSARDSYEQYF. DNA for the CDR3: TGTGCCAGCAGCGCCCGGGACTCCTACGAGCAGTACTTC.

Note on this clonotype: One junction end does not reproduce the germline sequence, and a read error may be involved. The chain carries TRBV11-2 and TRBJ2-3; the match to TRBD1 covers 11 bases. Germline-derived CDR1 and CDR2 are SGHAT and FQNNGV. The CDR3 totals 12 residues. The CDR3 spells CASSLGGQGVKF. DNA of the CDR3: TGTGCCAGCAGCTTAGGGGGACAGGGGGTTAAGTTT. Full variable domain (missing parts from reference TRBV11-2 and TRBJ2-3): EAGVAQSPRYKIIEKRQSVAFWCNPISGHATLYWYQQILGQGPKLLIQFQNNGVVDDSQLPKDRFSAERLKGVDSTLKIQPAKLEDSAVYLCASSLGGQGVKFGPGTRLTVL.

This clonotype was seen just once. The rearrangement joins TRBV5-1 to TRBJ2-1; 7 bases fit TRBD2. The CDR3 contains 16 residues. Per germline, CDR1 SGHRS and CDR2 YFSETQ. V lost 2 bases and J lost 2; bases outside the gene matches: 7. This CDR3 reads CASSFGAGVTYNEQFF. CDR3 nucleotide sequence: TGCGCCAGCAGCTTTGGCGCGGGGGTCACCTACAATGAGCAGTTCTTC.

Ten or more counts support this clonotype. The chain uses TRBV12-3 or TRBV12-4 and TRBJ2-1, with D unresolved. The V and J ends lost 3 bases and 11 bases respectively, with 5 bases between them. The CDR3 has 10 amino acids. The CDR3 loop reads CASSFLQQFF. CDR3 DNA: TGTGCCAGCAGTTTCCTCCAGCAGTTCTTC.

The sample holds one count of this clonotype. The chain links TRBV6-1 to TRBJ2-1; 12 positions match TRBD2. The CDR3 has 19 amino acids. J lost 3 bases, V lost 4 bases, and 13 bases had no gene match. Germline V lookup: CDR1 MNHNS, CDR2 SASEGT. The CDR3 coding sequence is TGTGCCAGCAGTGCCGCCCTACTCGGACTAGCGGGGTTCTACAATGAGCAGTTCTTC. Its protein product is CASSAALLGLAGFYNEQFF.

This clonotype appeared a few times. The V gene is TRBV14, the J gene TRBJ1-2; D unresolved. Germline V gene sequence: CDR1 SGHDN, CDR2 FVKESK. CDR3 size: 12 residues. With 5 bases removed from V and 8 bases from J, the gap between germline ends came to 12 bases. CDR3 sequence reads: CASSTTRAGYTF. The CDR3 bases are TGTGCCAGCAGCACCACGAGGGCCGGCTACACCTTC.

The V gene is TRBV14, the J gene TRBJ2-3; possible D gene TRBD2, 6 bases. Trimming cost V 2 bases and J 5 bases, with 20 bases left between them. The CDR3 length is 17 residues. Germline V CDR1 and CDR2: SGHDN, FVKESK. The CDR3 DNA is TGTGCCAGCAGCCAACTTCGGGCCGTCGCCGGGAGAGATACGCAGTATTTT. Protein sequence: CASSQLRAVAGRDTQYF. The complete variable domain, with remaining parts taken from reference TRBV14 and TRBJ2-3, reads EAGVTQFPSHSVIEKGQTVTLRCDPISGHDNLYWYRRVMGKEIKFLLHFVKESKQDESGMPNNRFLAERTGGTYSTLKVQPAELEDSGVYFCASSQLRAVAGRDTQYFGPGTRLTVL.

This clonotype was recorded only once. The chain is built from TRBV11-3 and TRBJ2-2, with no clear D. V was trimmed by 5 bases and J by 8 bases, leaving 18 bases between them. The CDR3 runs 15 residues. The germline gives CDR1 SGHNT, CDR2 YENEEA. In nucleotides, the CDR3 is TGTGCCAGCAGCCAGAGGAGAGCCCGAGCTGGGGAGCTGTTTTTT. Amino acid sequence: CASSQRRARAGELFF.

The genes are TRBV19 and TRBJ1-3; TRBD1 might be the D (5 bases). Trimming removed 2 bases at V and 0 bases at J, with 17 bases between. The CDR3 runs to 18 residues. CDR1 is LNHDA, CDR2 SQIVND, per germline (reference sequence). CDR3 nucleotides: TGTGCCAGTAGTATATCCCCAGGGTCCTTCCTCTCTGGAAACACCATATATTTT. Its translation: CASSISPGSFLSGNTIYF.

The chain recombines TRBV7-9 with TRBJ1-6, with TRBD1 as a possible D gene (5 bases). The length of the CDR3 is 15 residues. The ends were cut back, 5 bases at V and 7 bases at J, with 15 bases in the middle. Germline V gene lookup returns CDR1 SEHNR and CDR2 FQNEAQ (reference sequence). For the CDR3, the DNA is TGTGCCAGCAGCCGAGTGGGGGGTAGCAATTCACCCCTCCACTTT. Its translation: CASSRVGGSNSPLHF.

This clonotype was seen a handful of times. The CDR3 region is CASSLAGRARDTQYF. CDR3 nucleotide sequence: TGTGCCAGCAGCTTAGCGGGCAGGGCCCGAGATACGCAGTATTTT. V gene TRBV7-2 combines with J gene TRBJ2-3, with D tentatively TRBD1 (5 bases). Trimming shortened V by 0 bases and J by 5 bases, and 12 bases separated the two germline ends. Germline V gene sequence: CDR1 SGHTA, CDR2 FQGNSA. This CDR3 region has 15 residues.

The gene calls are TRBV2 and TRBJ1-1; possible D gene TRBD1, 5 bases. CDR1 is SNHLY, CDR2 FYNNEI, per germline. CDR3 length equals 14 residues. V shed 7 bases and J shed 0 bases, with 12 bases lying between them. CDR3 in amino acids: CASNAQGVNTEAFF. CDR3 bases: TGTGCCAGCAACGCCCAGGGAGTGAACACTGAAGCTTTCTTT.

This clonotype has at least ten counts. The genes are TRBV2 and TRBJ2-1, with D perhaps matching TRBD2 (6 bases). CDR3 length: 17 amino acids. Trimming stripped 0 bases from V and 6 bases from J, with 18 bases between. Germline-derived CDR1 and CDR2 are SNHLY and FYNNEI. DNA of the CDR3: TGTGCCAGCAGTGAAGCCTCCGCGGGGATGGCCTTCAATGAGCAGTTCTTC. Protein sequence: CASSEASAGMAFNEQFF.